The following is a T cell receptor beta chain sequence with its context. The antigen is not known. The CDR3 runs 13 residues. Germline loops: CDR1 SGHDN, CDR2 FVKESK. This specimen belongs to a study of T cells expressing NK-cell markers. Study-wide context: Obtained from sorted CD3+CD56+NKG2C+, CD3+CD56+NKG2C- and CD3+CD56-NKG2C+ T cells were the TCR beta repertoires. Overall study results and limits: HCMV specificity of the expanded NKG2C+ T cell clones stayed unclear. These clonotypes additionally ranked first within the CD3+CD56-NKG2C+ fraction of four donors.

Making the TCR beta cDNA relied on 5'RACE template switching with UMIs. TCRdb derives one entry per CDR3 protein from the 5' RACE reads, leaving out DNA. In total, the table holds about 150,000 distinct CDR3 sequences. The gene calls are TRBV14 and TRBJ2-1. This clonotype was obtained from a woman between 50 and 59 years old in good health. Material for sequencing was blood T cells: a sorted CD56 or NKG2C T cell subset, CD4+ or CD8+ T cells, or bulk PBMC T cells (not recorded which). CDR3 loop: CASRLNHDNEQFF. The entire variable domain, with the rest obtained from reference TRBV14 and TRBJ2-1, is as follows: EAGVTQFPSHSVIEKGQTVTLRCDPISGHDNLYWYRRVMGKEIKFLLHFVKESKQDESGMPNNRFLAERTGGTYSTLKVQPAELEDSGVYFCASRLNHDNEQFFGPGTRLTVL.